Listed here are 17 T cell receptor beta chains from one sample, sequenced in a study of blood T cell repertoires in COVID-19. Using immunoSEQ multiplex PCR, the repertoire was profiled, and TCRdb retains in-frame clones only, with some absent. The sample has 250,000 to 300,000 clones; 89% are singletons. The sample was peripheral blood. The receptors derive from a woman aged 40 to 50 who had recovered from COVID-19.

The chain couples TRBV28 to TRBJ1-2; possibly TRBD1 for D (5 bases). Germline CDR1 reads MDHEN; CDR2 reads SYDVKM. The CDR3 totals 16 residues. With 6 bases removed from V and 4 bases from J, the gap between germline ends came to 21 bases. DNA of the CDR3: TGTGCCAGCAGCCTTGGGGGAGGGGAAGTCGGCTATGGCTACACCTTC. Residues: CASSLGGGEVGYGYTF.

The J gene is TRBJ2-5, the V gene TRBV27, with D possibly being TRBD2 (6 bases). CDR1 is MNHEY and CDR2 is SMNVEV in the germline V gene (reference sequence). The germline V and J ends were trimmed by 6 bases and 4 bases, with 12 bases remaining between them. This CDR3 region has 13 residues. CDR3 amino acids: CASSRRDGETQYF. CDR3 DNA: TGTGCCAGCAGCCGGAGGGATGGAGAGACCCAGTACTTC.

V usage is TRBV6-5 and J usage is TRBJ2-7, with 8 bases identical to TRBD1. This CDR3 is 16 amino acids long. CDR1 MNHEY and CDR2 SVGAGI come from the germline V gene. Trimming cost V 3 bases and J 3 bases; bases outside gene matches: 10. CDR3 sequence (DNA): TGTGCCAGCAGTTATCTTACCGGGACAGGTTTCTACGAGCAGTACTTC. It specifies CASSYLTGTGFYEQYF.

The chain's CDR3 is CASTQGRNDRGGETQYF. CDR3 nucleotide sequence: TGTGCCAGCACCCAAGGTAGGAACGACAGGGGTGGAGAGACCCAGTACTTC. This rearrangement joins TRBV7-3 to TRBJ2-5, with 8 bases aligning to TRBD1. The trim removed 7 bases at V and 4 bases at J, leaving 17 bases unmatched. The CDR3 covers 17 residues. The germline CDR1 and CDR2 sequences are SGHTA and FQGTGA.

The chain has TRBV6-6 and TRBJ2-7, with TRBD1 matching over 7 bases. CDR3 size: 15 residues. The V segment lost 3 bases and the J segment 3 bases; nucleotides outside the gene matches: 8. Per germline, CDR1 MNHNY and CDR2 SVGAGI (reference sequence). DNA of the CDR3: TGTGCCAGCAGTTATTTAGGGGGCGAGGGCTACGAGCAGTACTTC. It specifies CASSYLGGEGYEQYF.

This clone occurred a few times. This rearrangement joins TRBV30 to TRBJ1-1; no firm D call. CDR3 length: 11 amino acids. Trimming took off 2 bases at V and 7 bases at J, with 8 bases between the two ends. Germline V CDR1 and CDR2: GTSNPN, SVGIG (reference sequence). For the CDR3, the DNA is TGTGCCTGGAGTCCCGGGAGTGAAGCTTTCTTT. Translated: CAWSPGSEAFF.

The chain uses TRBV6-1 and TRBJ2-5; 8 bases match TRBD2. The CDR3 loop spans 17 amino acids. The germline V gene has CDR1 MNHNS and CDR2 SASEGT. Trimming cost V 4 bases and J 1 base; bases outside gene matches: 11. The CDR3 loop reads CASSARVAGGIQETQYF. CDR3 bases: TGTGCCAGCAGTGCCAGAGTGGCGGGGGGAATCCAAGAGACCCAGTACTTC.

V and J are TRBV5-4 and TRBJ1-4, with 8 bases fitting TRBD1. The junction had 7 bases not matched to a gene; V was cut back by 4 bases and J by 8 bases. Germline V gene data show CDR1 as SGHNT and CDR2 as YYREEE (reference sequence). The CDR3 runs 14 residues. DNA for the CDR3: TGTGCCAGCAGCCGCGGGACAGGTGGGGAAAAACTGTTTTTT. This encodes CASSRGTGGEKLFF.

The chain employs TRBV5-1 and TRBJ2-2; D is unclear. Trimming removed 4 bases at V and 3 bases at J, with 10 bases between. CDR1 is SGHRS and CDR2 is YFSETQ in the germline V gene. The CDR3 length is 14 residues. The CDR3 DNA sequence: TGCGCCAGCAGCCCGTACTTAGACACCGGGGAGCTGTTTTTT. It translates to CASSPYLDTGELFF.

J is TRBJ2-3 and V is TRBV5-1; D is unclear. Trimming removed 0 bases from V and 0 bases from J, with 8 bases in between. This CDR3 region has 15 residues. Germline V gene lookup returns CDR1 SGHRS and CDR2 YFSETQ. CDR3 amino acids: CASSLGFGSTDTQYF. The CDR3 DNA sequence: TGCGCCAGCAGCTTGGGTTTTGGCAGCACAGATACGCAGTATTTT. Drawing the rest from reference TRBV5-1 and TRBJ2-3, the complete variable domain is KAGVTQTPRYLIKTRGQQVTLSCSPISGHRSVSWYQQTPGQGLQFLFEYFSETQRNKGNFPGRFSGRQFSNSRSEMNVSTLELGDSALYLCASSLGFGSTDTQYFGPGTRLTVL.

The J gene is TRBJ2-2, the V gene TRBV19; 10 bases align to TRBD2. CDR1 and CDR2 from the germline V gene are LNHDA and SQIVND (reference sequence). There are 16 residues in the CDR3. For the CDR3, the DNA is TGTGCTCCGGTTCGGGCTAGCGGGAGGAACACCGGGGAGCTGTTTTTT. Translated, it gives CAPVRASGRNTGELFF. The full variable domain, completed using reference TRBV19 and TRBJ2-2, is DGGITQSPKYLFRKEGQNVTLSCEQNLNHDAMYWYRQDPGQGLRLIYYSQIVNDFQKGDIAEGYSVSREKKESFPLTVTSAQKNPTAFYLCAPVRASGRNTGELFFGEGSRLTVL.

This chain joins TRBV30 and TRBJ2-7; 7 bases agree with TRBD1. In germline, CDR1 is GTSNPN, CDR2 SVGIG (reference sequence). CDR3 length: 14 amino acids. Trimming at V came to 6 bases and at J to 6 bases, leaving 14 bases not matched to a gene. The CDR3 nucleotides read TGTGCCTGTAAAACTCGACAGGGCCTAATCGAGCAGTACTTC. Its protein is CACKTRQGLIEQYF.

The rearrangement joins TRBV11-3 to TRBJ2-3; D uncertain. The CDR3 runs to 13 residues. Germline CDR1 SGHNT, CDR2 YENEEA. V was pared by 5 bases and J by 2 bases, with 8 bases between. The chain's CDR3 is CASSPTDTDTQYF. The DNA for the CDR3 is TGTGCCAGCAGCCCCACAGACACAGATACGCAGTATTTT.

The sample holds one count of this clone. The chain is built from TRBV29-1 and TRBJ2-5, with D uncertain. The CDR3 runs to 12 residues. CDR1 and CDR2 (germline): SQVTM, ANQGSEA. V lost 5 bases and J 2 bases, leaving 9 bases between the germline ends. The CDR3 nucleotides read TGCAGCGTTAAACTGGTACAAGAGACCCAGTACTTC. This encodes CSVKLVQETQYF.

This clone was counted once. V and J are TRBV9 and TRBJ2-1, with TRBD2 identical over 9 bases. J lost 6 bases, V lost 8 bases, and 15 bases had no gene match. CDR1 and CDR2 (germline): SGDLS, YYNGEE. This CDR3 contains 16 residues. The CDR3 reads CARTHARLAGINEQFF. Here the CDR3 DNA reads TGTGCCAGGACCCACGCGCGGCTAGCGGGGATCAATGAGCAGTTCTTC.

The rearrangement links TRBV28 to TRBJ1-4; D remains unclear. The ends were cut back, 6 bases at V and 3 bases at J, with 14 bases in the middle. Germline assignment: CDR1 MDHEN and CDR2 SYDVKM. This CDR3 is 15 amino acids long. The CDR3 spells CASSPHSEANEKLFF. CDR3 sequence (DNA): TGTGCCAGCAGCCCTCATTCGGAGGCTAATGAAAAACTGTTTTTT.

The chain joins TRBV6-5 to TRBJ2-1; perhaps TRBD2 as D (5 bases). This CDR3 has 13 residues. Germline V gene data show CDR1 as MNHEY and CDR2 as SVGAGI. Trimming shortened V by 6 bases and J by 5 bases, and 11 bases separated the two germline ends. The CDR3 reads CASRDSGDNEQFF. The CDR3 region has the DNA TGTGCCAGCAGGGACTCGGGCGACAATGAGCAGTTCTTC.